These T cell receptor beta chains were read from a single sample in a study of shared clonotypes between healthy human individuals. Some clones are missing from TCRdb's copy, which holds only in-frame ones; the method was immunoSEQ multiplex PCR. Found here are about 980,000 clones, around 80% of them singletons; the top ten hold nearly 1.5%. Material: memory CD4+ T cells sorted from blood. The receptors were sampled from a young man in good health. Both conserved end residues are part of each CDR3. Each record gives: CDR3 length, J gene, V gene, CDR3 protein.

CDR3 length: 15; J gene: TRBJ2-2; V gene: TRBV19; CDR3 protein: CASSIGRLNTGELFF
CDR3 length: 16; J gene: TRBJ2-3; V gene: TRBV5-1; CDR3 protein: CASSPARGGPVDTQYF
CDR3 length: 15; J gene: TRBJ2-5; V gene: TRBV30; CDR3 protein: CAWSTSWRNQETQYF
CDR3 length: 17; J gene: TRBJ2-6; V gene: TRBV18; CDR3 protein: CASSLGTGGTGANVLTF
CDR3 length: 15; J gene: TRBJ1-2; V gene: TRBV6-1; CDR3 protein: CASSEGDRFYYGYTF
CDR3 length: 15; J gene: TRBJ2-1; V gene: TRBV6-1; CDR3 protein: CASSEAGSSYNEQFF
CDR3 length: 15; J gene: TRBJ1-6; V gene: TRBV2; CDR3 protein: CASSVEDPYNSPLHF
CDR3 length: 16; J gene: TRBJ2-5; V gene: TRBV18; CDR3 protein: CASSPFQSQGGETQYF
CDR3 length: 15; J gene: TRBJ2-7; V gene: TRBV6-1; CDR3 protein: CASSDLAGGLGEQYF
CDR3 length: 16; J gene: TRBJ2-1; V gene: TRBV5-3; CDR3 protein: CARSLGTSGRFNEQFF
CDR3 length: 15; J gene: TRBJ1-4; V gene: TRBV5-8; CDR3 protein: CASSLWAGGNEKLFF
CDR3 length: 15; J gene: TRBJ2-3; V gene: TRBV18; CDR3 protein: CASSLQREGQDTQYF
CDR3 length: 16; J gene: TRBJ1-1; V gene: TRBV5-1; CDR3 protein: CASSLAAGSMNTEAFF
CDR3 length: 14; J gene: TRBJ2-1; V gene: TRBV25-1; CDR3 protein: CTTRGPPPDNEQFF
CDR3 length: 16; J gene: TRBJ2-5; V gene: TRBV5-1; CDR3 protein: CASSLVPAGVGETQYF
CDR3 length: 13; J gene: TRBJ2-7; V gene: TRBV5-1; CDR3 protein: CASSLEIWREQYF
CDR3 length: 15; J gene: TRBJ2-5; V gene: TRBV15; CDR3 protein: CATSLFGGSQETQYF
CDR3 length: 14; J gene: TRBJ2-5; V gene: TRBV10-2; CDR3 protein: CATSRTGRRETQYF
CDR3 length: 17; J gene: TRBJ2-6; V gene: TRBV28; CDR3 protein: CASTPGQGSAGANVLTF
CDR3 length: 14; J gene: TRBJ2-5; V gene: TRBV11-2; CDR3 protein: CASTGQGKSETQYF
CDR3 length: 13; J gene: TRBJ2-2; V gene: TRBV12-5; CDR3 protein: CASGLETTGELFF
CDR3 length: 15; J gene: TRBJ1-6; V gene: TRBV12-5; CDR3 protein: CASGLGGQGNSPLHF
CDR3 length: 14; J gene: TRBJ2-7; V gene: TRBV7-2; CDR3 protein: CASSESPLVYEQYF
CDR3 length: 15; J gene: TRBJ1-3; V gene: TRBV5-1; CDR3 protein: CASRAQTSSGNTIYF
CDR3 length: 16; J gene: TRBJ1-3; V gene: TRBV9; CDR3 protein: CASSVAGRGSGNTIYF
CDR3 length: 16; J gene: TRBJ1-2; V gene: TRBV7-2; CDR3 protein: CASSPGRDRVHYGYTF
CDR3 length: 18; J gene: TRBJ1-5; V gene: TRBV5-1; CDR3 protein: CASSLGPIGQDSNQPQHF